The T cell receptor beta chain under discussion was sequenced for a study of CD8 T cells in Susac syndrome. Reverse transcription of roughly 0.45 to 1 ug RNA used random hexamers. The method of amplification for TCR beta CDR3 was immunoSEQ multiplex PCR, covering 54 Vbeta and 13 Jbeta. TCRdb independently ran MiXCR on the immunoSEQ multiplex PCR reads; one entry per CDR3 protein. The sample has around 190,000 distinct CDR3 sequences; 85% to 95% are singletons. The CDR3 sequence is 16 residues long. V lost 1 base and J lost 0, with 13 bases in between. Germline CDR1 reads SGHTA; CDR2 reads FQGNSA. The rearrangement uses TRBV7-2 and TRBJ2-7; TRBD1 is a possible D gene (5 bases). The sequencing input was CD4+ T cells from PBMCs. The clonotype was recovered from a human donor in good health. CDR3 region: CASSLGPGSSSYEQYF. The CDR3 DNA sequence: TGTGCCAGCAGCTTAGGTCCAGGGTCTAGCTCCTACGAGCAGTACTTC. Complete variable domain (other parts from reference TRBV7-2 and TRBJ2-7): GAGVSQSPSNKVTEKGKDVELRCDPISGHTALYWYRQSLGQGLEFLIYFQGNSAPDKSGLPSDRFSAERTGGSVSTLTIQRTQQEDSAVYLCASSLGPGSSSYEQYFGPGTRLTVT.